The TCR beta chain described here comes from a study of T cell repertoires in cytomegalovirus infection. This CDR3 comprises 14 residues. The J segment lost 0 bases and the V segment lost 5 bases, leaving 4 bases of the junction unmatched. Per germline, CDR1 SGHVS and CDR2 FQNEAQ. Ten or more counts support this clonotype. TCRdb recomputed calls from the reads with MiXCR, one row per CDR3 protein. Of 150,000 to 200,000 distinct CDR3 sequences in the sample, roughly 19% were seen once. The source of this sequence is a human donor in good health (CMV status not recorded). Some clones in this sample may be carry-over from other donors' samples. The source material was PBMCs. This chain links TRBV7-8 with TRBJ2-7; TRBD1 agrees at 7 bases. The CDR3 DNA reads TGTGCCAGCAGCGCTCGGACAGGCTCCTACGAGCAGTACTTC. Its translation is CASSARTGSYEQYF.